This TCR beta chain was sequenced in a study of human T cells and chemical hapten exposure. Time point in this sample: patch test 1, 2 weeks after DPC sensitization. The sample's treatment: therapeutic diphenylcyclopropenone sensitization with weekly scalp DPC. A single record per CDR3 protein comes from TCRdb applying MiXCR to the RACE reads. This sample has fewer than 150,000 distinct CDR3 sequences, with approximately 13% found just once. Germline CDR1 is SGHVS and CDR2 is FQNEAQ. V lost 7 bases and J lost 5, with 17 bases in between. The CDR3 has 14 residues. Specimen: whole blood, collected in connection with sensitization to the hapten diphenylcyclopropenone (DPC). The receptor was derived from a man aged 18 to 35 with alopecia areata. Some clones in this sample may be carry-over from other donors' samples. The genes are TRBV7-8 and TRBJ1-1; TRBD1 might be the D (6 bases). The CDR3 spells CASTLGTGRTEAFF. The CDR3 DNA sequence: TGTGCCAGCACTTTGGGTACAGGGAGGACTGAAGCTTTCTTT.